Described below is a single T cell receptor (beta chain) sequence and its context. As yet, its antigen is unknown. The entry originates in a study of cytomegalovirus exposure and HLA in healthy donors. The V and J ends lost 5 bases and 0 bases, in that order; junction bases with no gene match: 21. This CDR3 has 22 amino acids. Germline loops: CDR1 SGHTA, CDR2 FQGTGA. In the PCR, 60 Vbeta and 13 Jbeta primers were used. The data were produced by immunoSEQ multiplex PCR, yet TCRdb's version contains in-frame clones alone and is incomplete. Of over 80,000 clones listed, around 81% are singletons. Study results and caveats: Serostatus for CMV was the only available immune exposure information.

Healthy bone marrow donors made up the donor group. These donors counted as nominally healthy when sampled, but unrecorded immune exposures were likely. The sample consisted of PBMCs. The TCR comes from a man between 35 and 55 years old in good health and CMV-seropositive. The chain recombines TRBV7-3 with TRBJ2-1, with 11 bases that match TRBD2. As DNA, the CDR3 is TGTGCCAGCAGCCCTTTACCCCCTGGACTAGCGGGTGAACCCAGCTCCTACAATGAGCAGTTCTTC. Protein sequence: CASSPLPPGLAGEPSSYNEQFF.